This TCR beta chain appears in the sequencing data of a study of vaccination and CD4 T cells after COVID-19. Researchers used the Oncomine TCR Beta short-read assay to sequence DNA from cultured CD4+ T cells. TCRdb called the PCR reads again in MiXCR, with one record for every CDR3 protein. The sample has about 11,000 distinct CDR3 sequences, around half seen once; the top ten hold over 9.5%. This clonotype was counted between two and nine times. Its target is not known. Trimming removed 4 bases at V and 7 bases at J, with 11 bases between. CDR3 size: 13 residues. Germline-derived CDR1 and CDR2 are MDHEN and SYDVKM. Stated treatment: roughly ten-day PBMC culture with coronavirus spike peptide pools or control peptides (ViraFEST assay).

This sequence originates from a human donor who had recovered from COVID-19. The chain recombines TRBV28 with TRBJ1-3, with no clear D. Sequencing used CD4+ T cells from blood, cultured in vitro. The CDR3 coding sequence is TGTGCCAGCAGTTCCGGGCCCCCGAACACCATATATTTT. Translated: CASSSGPPNTIYF.